The entry below describes one T cell receptor (beta chain). Its antigen remains unknown. This sample stems from a study of shared clonotypes between healthy human individuals. Trimming pared 4 bases from V and 5 bases from J, leaving 17 bases between. This CDR3 region has 15 residues. From germline, CDR1 is SGDLS and CDR2 YYNGEE. Broader study findings: What rarefaction showed was incomplete sorted-subset sequencing despite large depth. The expectation was that sequencing depth would affect clonotype sharing among donors.

The data were produced by immunoSEQ multiplex PCR, yet TCRdb's version contains in-frame clones alone and is incomplete. The repertoire has some 1,400,000 clones, roughly 96% of them found once; the top ten carry about 1%. The sequenced material came from naive CD4+ T cells sorted from blood. The subset was: CD45RA+ positively selected. The origin of this receptor is a young man in good health. The chain joins TRBV9 to TRBJ2-3; D perhaps matches TRBD2 (5 bases). The CDR3: CASSSTGSPLDTQYF. CDR3 DNA: TGTGCCAGCAGCTCAACGGGGAGTCCCCTAGATACGCAGTATTTT.